These 10 T cell receptor beta chains originate from one sample sequenced in a study of T cells after yellow fever vaccination. TCRdb analysed the 5' RACE reads with MiXCR anew, one entry per CDR3 protein. The data contain roughly 240,000 distinct CDR3 sequences, about 7% of them singletons. The material was CD4+ T cells sorted from PBMCs, obtained on the day of the yellow fever booster vaccination. The origin of the receptors is a man aged 25-40 years who received the YFV17D yellow fever vaccine.

At least ten counts were recorded for this clonotype. This chain connects TRBV20-1 to TRBJ1-1, with no clear D. The CDR3 is made up of 12 amino acids. V was pared by 2 bases and J by 8 bases, with 12 bases between. The V gene's germline CDR1 is DFQATT and CDR2 SNEGSKA (reference sequence). This chain's CDR3 is CSARLPNREAFF. CDR3 DNA sequence: TGCAGTGCTAGACTCCCCAACCGCGAAGCTTTCTTT.

This clonotype has more than one count but fewer than ten. V gene TRBV3-1 combines with J gene TRBJ2-1; 7 nucleotides align to TRBD2. V lost 4 bases, J lost 0 bases, and 9 bases stayed unmatched. CDR1 is LGHDT and CDR2 is YNNKEL in the germline V gene (reference sequence). This CDR3 is built from 17 residues. The CDR3 sequence is CASSPERGESSYNEQFF. The CDR3 nucleotides read TGTGCCAGCAGCCCCGAACGGGGGGAAAGCTCCTACAATGAGCAGTTCTTC.

This clonotype occurred a few times. J is TRBJ2-6 and V is TRBV12-3 or TRBV12-4, with TRBD1 identical over 8 bases. CDR3 length equals 17 residues. The ends lost 3 bases at V and 1 base at J; junction bases unmatched: 5. DNA of the CDR3: TGTGCCAGCAGTTTCTCAGGGGGCCTTTCTGGGGCCAACGTCCTGACTTTC. Translation: CASSFSGGLSGANVLTF.

This clonotype has just a few counts. The rearrangement uses TRBV19 and TRBJ1-1, with no clear D. This CDR3 region has 13 residues. Trimming shortened V by 5 bases and J by 7 bases, and 14 bases separated the two germline ends. From germline, CDR1 is LNHDA and CDR2 SQIVND (reference sequence). This CDR3 reads CASSPPGVYEAFF. The CDR3 bases are TGTGCCAGTAGTCCTCCCGGAGTATATGAAGCTTTCTTT.

This clonotype was picked up many times. This chain uses TRBV29-1 with TRBJ1-5; maybe TRBD1 (5 bases). V gave up 5 bases and J gave up 4 bases, with 12 bases separating them. CDR3 length: 13 amino acids. CDR1 is SQVTM, CDR2 ANQGSEA, per germline. The DNA for the CDR3 is TGCAGCGTTAGTCAGGGAGGGAATCAGCCCCAGCATTTT. Amino acids: CSVSQGGNQPQHF.

This clonotype was counted a few times. The chain employs TRBV5-1 and TRBJ2-1; D is ambiguous. The CDR3 has 15 amino acids. From germline, CDR1 is SGHRS and CDR2 YFSETQ. Deletions cut 0 bases from V and 0 bases from J, with 7 bases between. CDR3 nucleotides: TGCGCCAGCAGCTTGGAGTACAACTCCTACAATGAGCAGTTCTTC. Translating gives CASSLEYNSYNEQFF.

In its sample, this clonotype was seen many times. V is TRBV18 and J is TRBJ2-3, with 9 bases lining up with TRBD1. The CDR3 sequence is 17 residues long. V gave up 3 bases and J gave up 2 bases; unmatched junction bases: 9. Germline V gene sequence: CDR1 KGHSH, CDR2 LQKENI. The CDR3 protein is CASSPPRTGAFTDTQYF. CDR3 coding DNA: TGTGCCAGCTCACCCCCCCGGACAGGGGCCTTCACAGATACGCAGTATTTT.

The gene calls are TRBV5-1 and TRBJ2-5, with D perhaps TRBD1 (6 bases). The V gene's germline CDR1 is SGHRS and CDR2 YFSETQ. V was shortened by 3 bases and J by 4 bases, with 16 bases between the two germline ends. The CDR3 loop spans 15 amino acids. The CDR3 here is CASSWLARGGETQYF. The CDR3 bases are TGCGCCAGCAGCTGGCTAGCACGAGGGGGAGAGACCCAGTACTTC.

Within the sample, this clonotype is medium-sized. V usage is TRBV7-2 and J usage is TRBJ2-3, with TRBD1 matching over 8 bases. Germline V gene data show CDR1 as SGHTA and CDR2 as FQGNSA. CDR3 length: 14 amino acids. V lost 5 bases, J lost 3 bases, and 4 bases stayed unmatched. DNA of the CDR3: TGTGCCAGCAGCCTCCGGACAGGGACAGATACGCAGTATTTT. Protein: CASSLRTGTDTQYF. Full variable domain (missing parts from reference TRBV7-2 and TRBJ2-3): GAGVSQSPSNKVTEKGKDVELRCDPISGHTALYWYRQSLGQGLEFLIYFQGNSAPDKSGLPSDRFSAERTGGSVSTLTIQRTQQEDSAVYLCASSLRTGTDTQYFGPGTRLTVL.

The chain is built from TRBV15 and TRBJ1-4; no firm D call. The germline gives CDR1 LNHNV, CDR2 YYDKDF (reference sequence). The CDR3 totals 15 residues. Trimming shortened V by 1 base and J by 5 bases, and 11 bases separated the two germline ends. The CDR3 DNA follows: TGTGCCACCAGCAGAGCTGGTAAGGACAATGAAAAACTGTTTTTT. Translating gives CATSRAGKDNEKLFF.